These T cell receptor beta chains were read from a single sample in a study of blood T cell repertoires in COVID-19. The repertoire was sequenced with immunoSEQ multiplex PCR; TCRdb's copy has only in-frame clones and lacks some. The repertoire holds tens of thousands of clones, with 65% to 85% as singletons. Sequenced material: peripheral blood. All receptors derive from a human donor with active or convalescent COVID-19. The donor label of this sample is uncertain. CDR3s include the opening cysteine and the closing phenylalanine or tryptophan. D genes are given only for firm matches. Size tells how often a clone was seen (once, few, many) or the class of an expanded clone, and some rows leave it out.

V gene: TRBV7-2; clone size: NA; D gene: TRBD2; J gene: TRBJ2-5; CDR3 DNA: TGTGCCAGCAGCTTAGGATTAGCGGGAGGGTGGGAGACCCAGTACTTC; CDR3 protein: CASSLGLAGGWETQYF
V gene: TRBV19; clone size: NA; D gene: NA; J gene: TRBJ2-1; CDR3 DNA: TGTGCCAGTAGTATAGGGAGGGGATGGAACAATGAGCAGTTCTTC; CDR3 protein: CASSIGRGWNNEQFF
V gene: TRBV11-3; clone size: NA; D gene: NA; J gene: TRBJ2-3; CDR3 DNA: TGTGCCAGCAGCTCCGTCGTAAGGGGGTGGGTAGGCACAGATACGCAGTATTTT; CDR3 protein: CASSSVVRGWVGTDTQYF
V gene: TRBV9; clone size: NA; D gene: NA; J gene: TRBJ2-5; CDR3 DNA: TGTGCCAGCAGCGTAGAATTGCCGGGGGAGACCCAGTACTTC; CDR3 protein: CASSVELPGETQYF
V gene: TRBV4-1; clone size: NA; D gene: NA; J gene: TRBJ1-4; CDR3 DNA: TGCGCCAGCAGCCAACCAGGGTTCGGGAATGAAAAACTGTTTTTT; CDR3 protein: CASSQPGFGNEKLFF
V gene: TRBV19; clone size: NA; D gene: NA; J gene: TRBJ2-7; CDR3 DNA: TGTGCCAGTAGTAGTGCAGGGGCCTACGAGCAGTACTTC; CDR3 protein: CASSSAGAYEQYF
V gene: TRBV19; clone size: once; D gene: NA; J gene: TRBJ1-2; CDR3 DNA: TGTGCCAGTAGTCCACAGACAGGCAACTATGGCTACACCTTC; CDR3 protein: CASSPQTGNYGYTF
V gene: TRBV18; clone size: NA; D gene: TRBD2; J gene: TRBJ2-7; CDR3 DNA: TGTGCCAGCTCTGGGACTAGCGGCTACGAGCAGTACTTC; CDR3 protein: CASSGTSGYEQYF
V gene: TRBV25-1; clone size: NA; D gene: NA; J gene: TRBJ2-2; CDR3 DNA: TGTGCCAGCAGTGAGGGAGGAGGCACCGGGGAGCTGTTTTTT; CDR3 protein: CASSEGGGTGELFF
V gene: TRBV18; clone size: NA; D gene: NA; J gene: TRBJ1-3; CDR3 DNA: TGTGCCAGCTCACCACGACAGATCTCTGGAAACACCATATATTTT; CDR3 protein: CASSPRQISGNTIYF
V gene: TRBV9; clone size: once; D gene: TRBD1; J gene: TRBJ2-5; CDR3 DNA: TGTGCCAGCAGCTTAACGGGACAGGGGTACCAAGAGACCCAGTACTTC; CDR3 protein: CASSLTGQGYQETQYF
V gene: TRBV9; clone size: NA; D gene: NA; J gene: TRBJ2-7; CDR3 DNA: TGTGCCAGCAGCCTCGGAGCGGATACCTACGAGCAGTACTTC; CDR3 protein: CASSLGADTYEQYF
V gene: TRBV14; clone size: NA; D gene: TRBD1; J gene: TRBJ2-7; CDR3 DNA: TGTGCCAGCAGGCAGGGGGCTGCCTACGAGCAGTACTTC; CDR3 protein: CASRQGAAYEQYF
V gene: TRBV19; clone size: NA; D gene: NA; J gene: TRBJ1-2; CDR3 DNA: TGTGCCAGTAGTCCTTTCGCGGACAGAACTTATGGCTACACCTTC; CDR3 protein: CASSPFADRTYGYTF
V gene: TRBV9; clone size: medium-sized; D gene: TRBD2; J gene: TRBJ2-1; CDR3 DNA: TGTGCCAGCCAAGGTAGCGGGAGGGCCTCCTACAATGAGCAGTTCTTC; CDR3 protein: CASQGSGRASYNEQFF
V gene: TRBV29-1; clone size: NA; D gene: TRBD2; J gene: TRBJ2-7; CDR3 DNA: TGCAGCGTTACCATAGCGGGAGGGTACGAGCAGTACTTC; CDR3 protein: CSVTIAGGYEQYF
V gene: TRBV30; clone size: NA; D gene: NA; J gene: TRBJ2-3; CDR3 DNA: TGTGCCTGGAGATACAGCCCTAACACAGATACGCAGTATTTT; CDR3 protein: CAWRYSPNTDTQYF
V gene: TRBV5-6; clone size: few; D gene: NA; J gene: TRBJ1-1; CDR3 DNA: TGTGCCAGCAGCTTGAGGGGTACTGAAGCTTTCTTT; CDR3 protein: CASSLRGTEAFF
V gene: TRBV14; clone size: NA; D gene: TRBD1; J gene: TRBJ1-2; CDR3 DNA: TGTGCCAGCAGCCAAGATAGCTGGACAGGGACTGGCTACACCTTC; CDR3 protein: CASSQDSWTGTGYTF
V gene: TRBV7-3; clone size: NA; D gene: NA; J gene: TRBJ2-1; CDR3 DNA: TGTGCCAGCAGCTTAATCGCGGGGGCCATCTACAATGAGCAGTTCTTC; CDR3 protein: CASSLIAGAIYNEQFF
V gene: TRBV19; clone size: NA; D gene: NA; J gene: TRBJ1-3; CDR3 DNA: TGTGCCAGTAGTAGAGGGTATAGCTCTGGAAACACCATATATTTT; CDR3 protein: CASSRGYSSGNTIYF
V gene: TRBV9; clone size: NA; D gene: TRBD2; J gene: TRBJ2-2; CDR3 DNA: TGTGCCAGCAGCGTAGAATGGGCTAGCGGGGACACCGGGGAGCTGTTTTTT; CDR3 protein: CASSVEWASGDTGELFF
V gene: TRBV15; clone size: NA; D gene: NA; J gene: TRBJ1-3; CDR3 DNA: TGTGCCACCAGCAGACCGGGGGGCTCTGGAAACACCATATATTTT; CDR3 protein: CATSRPGGSGNTIYF
V gene: TRBV5-1; clone size: NA; D gene: TRBD2; J gene: TRBJ2-1; CDR3 DNA: TGCGCCAGCAGCTACGGACTAGCGGGGGCTAATGAGCAGTTCTTC; CDR3 protein: CASSYGLAGANEQFF
V gene: TRBV29-1; clone size: NA; D gene: TRBD1; J gene: TRBJ1-1; CDR3 DNA: TGCAGCTTCGGCACCTTCCTCCTGGGGACAGGGAACACTGAAGCTTTCTTT; CDR3 protein: CSFGTFLLGTGNTEAFF
V gene: TRBV14; clone size: few; D gene: TRBD2; J gene: TRBJ2-1; CDR3 DNA: TGTGCCAGCTCTAAAGAGACTAGCGGTACCCCGTCCTACAATGAGCAGTTCTTC; CDR3 protein: CASSKETSGTPSYNEQFF
V gene: TRBV29-1; clone size: NA; D gene: NA; J gene: TRBJ2-7; CDR3 DNA: TGCAGCGTTGAAGCCAAGGATACGGGACTGGTGAACGAGCAGTACTTC; CDR3 protein: CSVEAKDTGLVNEQYF
V gene: TRBV30; clone size: NA; D gene: NA; J gene: TRBJ2-7; CDR3 DNA: TGTGCCTTACACGACAGGGGAGGGCGGTACGAGCAGTACTTC; CDR3 protein: CALHDRGGRYEQYF
V gene: TRBV7-2; clone size: NA; D gene: NA; J gene: TRBJ2-1; CDR3 DNA: TGTGCCAGCAGCTTCACAAGCTCCTACAATGAGCAGTTCTTC; CDR3 protein: CASSFTSSYNEQFF
V gene: TRBV15; clone size: NA; D gene: NA; J gene: TRBJ1-5; CDR3 DNA: TGTGCCACCGAAGAGGGGAGGGTGGGCAATCAGCCCCAGCATTTT; CDR3 protein: CATEEGRVGNQPQHF
V gene: TRBV6-5; clone size: few; D gene: NA; J gene: TRBJ1-2; CDR3 DNA: TGTGCCAGCAGTTCGGGGAGATGGCAGGGGAAAGGCTACACCTTC; CDR3 protein: CASSSGRWQGKGYTF
V gene: TRBV11-2; clone size: few; D gene: TRBD2; J gene: TRBJ2-1; CDR3 DNA: TGTGCCAGCAGCTCGTTAAAGCGGGAGGGCCGAGGTGAGCAGTTCTTC; CDR3 protein: CASSSLKREGRGEQFF
V gene: TRBV11-1; clone size: NA; D gene: TRBD2; J gene: TRBJ2-1; CDR3 DNA: TGTGCCAGCAGCTTAGCGGTGGCTAGCGGGAACAATGAGCAGTTCTTC; CDR3 protein: CASSLAVASGNNEQFF
V gene: TRBV3-1/TRBV3-2; clone size: NA; D gene: TRBD2; J gene: TRBJ2-7; CDR3 DNA: TGTGCCAGCAGTCCCAGCGGGAGAGGGTCCTACGAGCAGTACTTC; CDR3 protein: CASSPSGRGSYEQYF
V gene: TRBV7-2; clone size: NA; D gene: TRBD1; J gene: TRBJ2-7; CDR3 DNA: TGTGCCAGCAGCTTAGCACCTGGACAGGCCTACGAGCAGTACTTC; CDR3 protein: CASSLAPGQAYEQYF
V gene: TRBV6-5; clone size: once; D gene: NA; J gene: TRBJ1-2; CDR3 DNA: TGTGCCAGCGGGCATAACTATGGCTACACCTTC; CDR3 protein: CASGHNYGYTF
V gene: TRBV4-3; clone size: NA; D gene: NA; J gene: TRBJ1-2; CDR3 DNA: TGCGCCAGCAGCCAAGAGGTCCGGGCTAACTATGGCTACACCTTC; CDR3 protein: CASSQEVRANYGYTF
V gene: TRBV29-1; clone size: NA; D gene: TRBD1; J gene: TRBJ2-7; CDR3 DNA: TGCAGCGTGAAGGACAGGGGGCTGGGTGAGCAGTACTTC; CDR3 protein: CSVKDRGLGEQYF
V gene: TRBV7-2; clone size: NA; D gene: NA; J gene: TRBJ2-2; CDR3 DNA: TGTGCCAGCAGCTTAACAGGGATAACCGGGGAGCTGTTTTTT; CDR3 protein: CASSLTGITGELFF
V gene: TRBV6-5; clone size: NA; D gene: TRBD2; J gene: TRBJ2-3; CDR3 DNA: TGTGCCAGCAGACGGGGACTAGCAACAGATACGCAGTATTTT; CDR3 protein: CASRRGLATDTQYF
V gene: TRBV18; clone size: NA; D gene: TRBD1; J gene: TRBJ2-4; CDR3 DNA: TGTGCCAGCTCACCGTTCCCCGGGACAGGGGAAAACATTCAGTACTTC; CDR3 protein: CASSPFPGTGENIQYF
V gene: TRBV24-1; clone size: NA; D gene: NA; J gene: TRBJ2-5; CDR3 DNA: TGTGCCACCAGTGCGTCAGGGGGGTACCAAGAGACCCAGTACTTC; CDR3 protein: CATSASGGYQETQYF
V gene: TRBV5-6; clone size: NA; D gene: NA; J gene: TRBJ1-5; CDR3 DNA: TGTGCCAGCAGCTTAGAAAGGGGTGTCAATCAGCCCCAGCATTTT; CDR3 protein: CASSLERGVNQPQHF
V gene: TRBV27; clone size: NA; D gene: NA; J gene: TRBJ1-5; CDR3 DNA: TGTGCCAGCAGTTTGAGGAGGGCCTCTGGGCAGCCCCAGCATTTT; CDR3 protein: CASSLRRASGQPQHF
V gene: TRBV6-4; clone size: NA; D gene: NA; J gene: TRBJ2-3; CDR3 DNA: TGTGCCAGCAGTGACCGGGGACTTCCTAGCACAGATACGCAGTATTTT; CDR3 protein: CASSDRGLPSTDTQYF
V gene: TRBV24-1; clone size: once; D gene: TRBD1; J gene: TRBJ2-1; CDR3 DNA: TGTGCCACCAGTGATGGACAGGGCGTGTGGAATGAGCAGTTCTTC; CDR3 protein: CATSDGQGVWNEQFF
V gene: TRBV5-1; clone size: NA; D gene: TRBD1; J gene: TRBJ2-3; CDR3 DNA: TGCGCCAGCAGCGCGGGACAGGGGGCGGCAGATACGCAGTATTTT; CDR3 protein: CASSAGQGAADTQYF
V gene: TRBV6-1; clone size: NA; D gene: NA; J gene: TRBJ2-7; CDR3 DNA: TGTGCCAGGAGTCCGAGGAACGAGCAGTACTTC; CDR3 protein: CARSPRNEQYF
V gene: TRBV5-1; clone size: NA; D gene: TRBD1; J gene: TRBJ2-2; CDR3 DNA: TGCGCCAGCAGCCTCAGGACGGGACAGTTAACCGGGGAGCTGTTTTTT; CDR3 protein: CASSLRTGQLTGELFF
V gene: TRBV5-1; clone size: NA; D gene: TRBD2; J gene: TRBJ2-3; CDR3 DNA: TGCGCCAGCAGCTTGAACCGCGGGGGAGATACGCAGTATTTT; CDR3 protein: CASSLNRGGDTQYF
V gene: TRBV15; clone size: NA; D gene: NA; J gene: TRBJ1-6; CDR3 DNA: TGTGCCACCAGCAGAGATCCCGATTCACCCCTCCACTTT; CDR3 protein: CATSRDPDSPLHF
V gene: TRBV19; clone size: NA; D gene: NA; J gene: TRBJ1-5; CDR3 DNA: TGTGCCAGTACCCTGGGGGAGGGAGGGGTGAGCAATCAGCCCCAGCATTTT; CDR3 protein: CASTLGEGGVSNQPQHF
V gene: TRBV19; clone size: NA; D gene: NA; J gene: TRBJ1-4; CDR3 DNA: TGTGCCTCTAGCCGGGCGTATAATGAAAAACTGTTTTTT; CDR3 protein: CASSRAYNEKLFF
V gene: TRBV5-1; clone size: few; D gene: TRBD1; J gene: TRBJ2-7; CDR3 DNA: TGCGCCAGCAGCTGGGGGGACAGGGCGGCCTACGAGCAGTACTTC; CDR3 protein: CASSWGDRAAYEQYF
V gene: TRBV19; clone size: NA; D gene: NA; J gene: TRBJ2-3; CDR3 DNA: TGTGCCAGTATGCTCGGTCTGGCGGCCACAGATACGCAGTATTTT; CDR3 protein: CASMLGLAATDTQYF